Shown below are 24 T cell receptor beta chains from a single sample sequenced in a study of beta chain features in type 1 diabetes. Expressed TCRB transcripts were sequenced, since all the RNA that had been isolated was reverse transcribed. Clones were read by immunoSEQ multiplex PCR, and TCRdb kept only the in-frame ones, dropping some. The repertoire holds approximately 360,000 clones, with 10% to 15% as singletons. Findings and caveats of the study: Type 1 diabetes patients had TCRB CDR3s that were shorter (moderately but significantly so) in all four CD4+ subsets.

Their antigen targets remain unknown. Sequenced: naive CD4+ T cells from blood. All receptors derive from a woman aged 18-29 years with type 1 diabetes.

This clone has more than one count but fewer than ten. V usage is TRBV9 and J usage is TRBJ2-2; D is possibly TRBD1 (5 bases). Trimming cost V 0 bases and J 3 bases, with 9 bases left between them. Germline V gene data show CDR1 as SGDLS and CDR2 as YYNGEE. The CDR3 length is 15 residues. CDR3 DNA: TGTGCCAGCAGCGTAGACAGGATCGACACCGGGGAGCTGTTTTTT. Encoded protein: CASSVDRIDTGELFF.

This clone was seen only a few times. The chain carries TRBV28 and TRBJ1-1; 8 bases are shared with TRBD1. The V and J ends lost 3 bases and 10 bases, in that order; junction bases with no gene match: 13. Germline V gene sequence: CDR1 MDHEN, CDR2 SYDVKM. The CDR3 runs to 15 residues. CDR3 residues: CASSLIGTGGGVAFF. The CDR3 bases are TGTGCCAGCAGTTTGATCGGCACAGGGGGAGGTGTAGCTTTCTTT.

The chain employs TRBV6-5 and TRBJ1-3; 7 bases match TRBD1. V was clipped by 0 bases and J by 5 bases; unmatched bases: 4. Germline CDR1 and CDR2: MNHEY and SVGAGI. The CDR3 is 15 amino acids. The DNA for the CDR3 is TGTGCCAGCAGTTACTCGAGACAGGGTAGAAACACCATATATTTT. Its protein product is CASSYSRQGRNTIYF.

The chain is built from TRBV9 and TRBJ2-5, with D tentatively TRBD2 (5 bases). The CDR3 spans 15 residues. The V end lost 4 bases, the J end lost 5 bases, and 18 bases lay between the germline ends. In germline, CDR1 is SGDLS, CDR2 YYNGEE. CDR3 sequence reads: CASSKRLNGAETQYF. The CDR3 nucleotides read TGTGCCAGCAGCAAGCGACTAAATGGAGCGGAGACCCAGTACTTC.

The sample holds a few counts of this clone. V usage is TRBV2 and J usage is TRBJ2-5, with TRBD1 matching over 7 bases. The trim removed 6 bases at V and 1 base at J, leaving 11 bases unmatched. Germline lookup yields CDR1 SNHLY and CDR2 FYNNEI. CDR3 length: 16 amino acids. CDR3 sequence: CASSSSRTGFQETQYF. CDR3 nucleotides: TGTGCCAGCAGCAGCTCTAGGACAGGCTTCCAAGAGACCCAGTACTTC. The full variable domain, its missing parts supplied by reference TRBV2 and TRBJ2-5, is EPEVTQTPSHQVTQMGQEVILRCVPISNHLYFYWYRQILGQKVEFLVSFYNNEISEKSEIFDDQFSVERPDGSNFTLKIRSTKLEDSAMYFCASSSSRTGFQETQYFGPGTRLLVL.

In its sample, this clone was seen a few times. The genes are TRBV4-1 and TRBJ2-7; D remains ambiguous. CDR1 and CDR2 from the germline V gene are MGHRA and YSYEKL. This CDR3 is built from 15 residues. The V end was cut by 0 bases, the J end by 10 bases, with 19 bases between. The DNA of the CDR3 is TGCGCCAGCAGCCAAGATTCGTCCCAGGCAACCTCCCAGTACTTC. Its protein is CASSQDSSQATSQYF.

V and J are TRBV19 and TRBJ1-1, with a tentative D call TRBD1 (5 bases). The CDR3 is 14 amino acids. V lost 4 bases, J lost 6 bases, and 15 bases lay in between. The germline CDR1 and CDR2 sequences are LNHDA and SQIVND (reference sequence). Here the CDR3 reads CASSRRQGIAEAFF. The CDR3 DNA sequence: TGTGCCAGTAGTAGAAGGCAGGGTATCGCTGAAGCTTTCTTT.

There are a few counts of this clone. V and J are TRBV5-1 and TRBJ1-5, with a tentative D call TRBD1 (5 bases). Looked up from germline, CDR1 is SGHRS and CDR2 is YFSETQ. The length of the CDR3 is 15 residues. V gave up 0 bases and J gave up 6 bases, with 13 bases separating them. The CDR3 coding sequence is TGCGCCAGCAGCTTGGAGGCAGGGTTAGGTCAGCCCCAGCATTTT. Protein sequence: CASSLEAGLGQPQHF. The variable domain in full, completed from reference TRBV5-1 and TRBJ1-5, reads KAGVTQTPRYLIKTRGQQVTLSCSPISGHRSVSWYQQTPGQGLQFLFEYFSETQRNKGNFPGRFSGRQFSNSRSEMNVSTLELGDSALYLCASSLEAGLGQPQHFGDGTRLSIL.

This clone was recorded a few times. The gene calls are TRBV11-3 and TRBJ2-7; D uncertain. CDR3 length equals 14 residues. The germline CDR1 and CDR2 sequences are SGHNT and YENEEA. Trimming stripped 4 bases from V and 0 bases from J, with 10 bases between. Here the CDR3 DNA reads TGTGCCAGCAGCTCCCTGGAGAGCTCCTACGAGCAGTACTTC. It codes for CASSSLESSYEQYF. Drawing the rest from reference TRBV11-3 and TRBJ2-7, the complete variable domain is EAGVVQSPRYKIIEKKQPVAFWCNPISGHNTLYWYLQNLGQGPELLIRYENEEAVDDSQLPKDRFSAERLKGVDSTLKIQPAELGDSAVYLCASSSLESSYEQYFGPGTRLTVT.

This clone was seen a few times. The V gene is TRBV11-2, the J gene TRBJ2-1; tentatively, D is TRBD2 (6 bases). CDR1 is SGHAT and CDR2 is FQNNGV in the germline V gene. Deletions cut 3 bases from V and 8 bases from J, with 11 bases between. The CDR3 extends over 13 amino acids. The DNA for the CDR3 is TGTGCCAGCAGCTTTCGGGAGAGGTATGAGCAGTTCTTC. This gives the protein CASSFRERYEQFF.

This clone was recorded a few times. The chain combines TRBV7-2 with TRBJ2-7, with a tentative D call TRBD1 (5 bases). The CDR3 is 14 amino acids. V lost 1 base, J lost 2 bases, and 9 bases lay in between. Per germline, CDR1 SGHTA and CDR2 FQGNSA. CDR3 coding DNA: TGTGCCAGCAGCTTAGTTGACAGAACCTACGAGCAGTACTTC. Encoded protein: CASSLVDRTYEQYF.

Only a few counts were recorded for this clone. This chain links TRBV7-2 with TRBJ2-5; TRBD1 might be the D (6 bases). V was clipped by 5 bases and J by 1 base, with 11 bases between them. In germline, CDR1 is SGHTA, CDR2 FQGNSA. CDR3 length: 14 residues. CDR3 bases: TGTGCCAGCAGCCCGCAGGGGAGCCAAGAGACCCAGTACTTC. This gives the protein CASSPQGSQETQYF.

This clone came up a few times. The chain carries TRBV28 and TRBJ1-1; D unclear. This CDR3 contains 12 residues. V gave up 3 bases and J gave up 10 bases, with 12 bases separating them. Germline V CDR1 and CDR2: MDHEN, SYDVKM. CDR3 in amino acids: CASSFPTNGAFF. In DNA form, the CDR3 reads TGTGCCAGCAGTTTCCCCACGAACGGAGCTTTCTTT. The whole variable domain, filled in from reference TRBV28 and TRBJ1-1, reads DVKVTQSSRYLVKRTGEKVFLECVQDMDHENMFWYRQDPGLGLRLIYFSYDVKMKEKGDIPEGYSVSREKKERFSLILESASTNQTSMYLCASSFPTNGAFFGQGTRLTVV.

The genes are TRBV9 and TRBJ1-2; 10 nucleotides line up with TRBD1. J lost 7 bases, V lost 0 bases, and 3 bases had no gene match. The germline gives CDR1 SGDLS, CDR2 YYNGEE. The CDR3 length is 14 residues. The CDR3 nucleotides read TGTGCCAGCAGCGTAGGACAGGGGGCTTCTGGCTACACCTTC. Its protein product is CASSVGQGASGYTF.

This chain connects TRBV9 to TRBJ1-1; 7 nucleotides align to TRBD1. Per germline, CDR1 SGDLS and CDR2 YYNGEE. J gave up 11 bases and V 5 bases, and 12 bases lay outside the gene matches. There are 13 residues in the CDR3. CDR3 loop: CASSDLGGRRAFF. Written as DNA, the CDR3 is TGTGCCAGCAGTGATCTAGGGGGCCGGCGGGCTTTCTTT.

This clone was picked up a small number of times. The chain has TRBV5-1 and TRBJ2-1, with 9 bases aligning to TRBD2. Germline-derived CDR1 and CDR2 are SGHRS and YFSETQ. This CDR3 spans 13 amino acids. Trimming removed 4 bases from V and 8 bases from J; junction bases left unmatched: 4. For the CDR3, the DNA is TGCGCCAGCAGCACGGGACTAGCTTATGAGCAGTTCTTC. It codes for CASSTGLAYEQFF.

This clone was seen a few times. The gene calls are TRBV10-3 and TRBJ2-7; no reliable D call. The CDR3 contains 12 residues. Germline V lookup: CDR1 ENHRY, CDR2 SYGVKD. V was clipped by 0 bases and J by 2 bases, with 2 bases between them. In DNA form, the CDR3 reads TGTGCCATCAGTGAGTCCGCCTACGAGCAGTACTTC. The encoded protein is CAISESAYEQYF.

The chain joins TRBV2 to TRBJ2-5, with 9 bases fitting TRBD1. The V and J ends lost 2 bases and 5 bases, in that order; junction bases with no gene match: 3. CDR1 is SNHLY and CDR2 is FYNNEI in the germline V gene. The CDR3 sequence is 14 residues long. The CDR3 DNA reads TGTGCCAGCAGTGAAACAGGGGGCGCCGAGACCCAGTACTTC. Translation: CASSETGGAETQYF.

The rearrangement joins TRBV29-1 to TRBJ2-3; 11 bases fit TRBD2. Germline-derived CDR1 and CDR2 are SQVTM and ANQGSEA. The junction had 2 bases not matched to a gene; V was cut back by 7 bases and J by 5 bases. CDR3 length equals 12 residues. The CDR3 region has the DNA TGCAGCGGCGGACTAGCGGGAGATACGCAGTATTTT. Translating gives CSGGLAGDTQYF.

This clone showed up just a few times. As DNA, the CDR3 is TGTGCCAGCAGCTTAGCGCAGGAAGGGACCCAGTACTTC. Amino acids: CASSLAQEGTQYF. The chain combines TRBV7-2 with TRBJ2-5; no firm D call. The ends were cut back, 0 bases at V and 7 bases at J, with 9 bases in the middle. Germline V gene lookup returns CDR1 SGHTA and CDR2 FQGNSA. The length of the CDR3 is 13 residues.

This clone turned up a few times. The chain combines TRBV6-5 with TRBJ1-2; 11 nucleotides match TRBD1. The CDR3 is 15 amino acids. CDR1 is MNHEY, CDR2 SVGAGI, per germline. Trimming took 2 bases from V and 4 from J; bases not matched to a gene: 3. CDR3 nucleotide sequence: TGTGCCAGCAGTTACCAGGGACAGGGGGTCTATGGCTACACCTTC. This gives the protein CASSYQGQGVYGYTF.

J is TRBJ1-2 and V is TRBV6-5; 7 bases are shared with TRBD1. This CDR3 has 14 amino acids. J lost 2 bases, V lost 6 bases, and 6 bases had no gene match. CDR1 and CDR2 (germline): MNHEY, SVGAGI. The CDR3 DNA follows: TGTGCCAGCAGCCTATCGGGACAGAACTATGGCTACACCTTC. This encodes CASSLSGQNYGYTF.

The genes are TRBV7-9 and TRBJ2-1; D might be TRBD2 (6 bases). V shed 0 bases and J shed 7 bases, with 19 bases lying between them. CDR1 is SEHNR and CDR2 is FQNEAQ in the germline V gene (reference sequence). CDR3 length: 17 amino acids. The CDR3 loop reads CASSLARAGRTNNEQFF. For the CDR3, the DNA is TGTGCCAGCAGCTTAGCGCGGGCGGGGAGGACTAATAATGAGCAGTTCTTC.

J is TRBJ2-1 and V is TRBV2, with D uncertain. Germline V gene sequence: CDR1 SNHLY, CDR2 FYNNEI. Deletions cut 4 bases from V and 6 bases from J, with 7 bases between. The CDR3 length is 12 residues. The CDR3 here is CASSGNSNEQFF. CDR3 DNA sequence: TGTGCCAGCAGTGGAAACAGCAATGAGCAGTTCTTC.